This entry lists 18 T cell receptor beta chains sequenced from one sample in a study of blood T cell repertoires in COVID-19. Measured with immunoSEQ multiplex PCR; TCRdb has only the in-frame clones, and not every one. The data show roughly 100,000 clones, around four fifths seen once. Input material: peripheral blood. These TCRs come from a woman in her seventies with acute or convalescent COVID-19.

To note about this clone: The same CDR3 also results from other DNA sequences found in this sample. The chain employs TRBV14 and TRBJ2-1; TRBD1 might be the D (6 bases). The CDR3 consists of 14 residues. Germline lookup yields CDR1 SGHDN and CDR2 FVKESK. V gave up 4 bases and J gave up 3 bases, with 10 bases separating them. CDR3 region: CASSRDTNYNEQFF. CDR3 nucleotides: TGTGCCAGCAGCCGGGACACTAACTACAATGAGCAGTTCTTC. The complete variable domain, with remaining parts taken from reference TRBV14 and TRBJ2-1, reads EAGVTQFPSHSVIEKGQTVTLRCDPISGHDNLYWYRRVMGKEIKFLLHFVKESKQDESGMPNNRFLAERTGGTYSTLKVQPAELEDSGVYFCASSRDTNYNEQFFGPGTRLTVL.

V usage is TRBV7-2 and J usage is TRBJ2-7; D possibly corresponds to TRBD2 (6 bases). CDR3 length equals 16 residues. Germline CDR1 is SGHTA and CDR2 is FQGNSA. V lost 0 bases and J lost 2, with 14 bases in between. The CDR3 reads CASSLAGTATPYEQYF. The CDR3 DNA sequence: TGTGCCAGCAGCTTAGCCGGGACTGCGACCCCCTACGAGCAGTACTTC.

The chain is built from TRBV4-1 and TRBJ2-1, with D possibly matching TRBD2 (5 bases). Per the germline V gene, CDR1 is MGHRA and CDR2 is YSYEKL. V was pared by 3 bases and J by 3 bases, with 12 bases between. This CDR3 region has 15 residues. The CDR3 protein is CASSHPSTVYNEQFF. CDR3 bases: TGCGCCAGCAGCCACCCTAGCACCGTCTACAATGAGCAGTTCTTC.

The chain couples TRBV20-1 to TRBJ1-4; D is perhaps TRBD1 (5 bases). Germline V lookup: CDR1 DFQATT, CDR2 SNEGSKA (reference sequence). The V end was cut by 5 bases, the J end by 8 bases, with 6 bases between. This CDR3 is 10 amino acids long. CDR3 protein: CSAGGEKLFF. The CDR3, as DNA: TGCAGTGCTGGGGGGGAAAAACTGTTTTTT.

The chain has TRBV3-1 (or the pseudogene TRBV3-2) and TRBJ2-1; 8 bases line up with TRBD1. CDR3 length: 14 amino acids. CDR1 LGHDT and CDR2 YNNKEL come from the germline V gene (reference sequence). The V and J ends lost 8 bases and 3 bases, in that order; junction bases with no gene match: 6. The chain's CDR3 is CASPTGGRYNEQFF. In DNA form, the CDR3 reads TGTGCCAGCCCCACAGGGGGACGCTACAATGAGCAGTTCTTC.

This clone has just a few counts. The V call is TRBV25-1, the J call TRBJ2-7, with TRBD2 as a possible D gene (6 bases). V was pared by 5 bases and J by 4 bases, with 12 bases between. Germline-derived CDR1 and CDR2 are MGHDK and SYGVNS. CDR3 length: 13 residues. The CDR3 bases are TGTGCCAGCAGTCTCGGGAGAAAGTACGAGCAGTACTTC. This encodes CASSLGRKYEQYF.

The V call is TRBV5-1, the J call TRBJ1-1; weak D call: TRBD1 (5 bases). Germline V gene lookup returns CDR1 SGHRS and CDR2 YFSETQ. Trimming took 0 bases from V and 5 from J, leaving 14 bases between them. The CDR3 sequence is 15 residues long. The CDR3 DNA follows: TGCGCCAGCAGCTTGGATGGATCCCAGGGTACTGAAGCTTTCTTT. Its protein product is CASSLDGSQGTEAFF.

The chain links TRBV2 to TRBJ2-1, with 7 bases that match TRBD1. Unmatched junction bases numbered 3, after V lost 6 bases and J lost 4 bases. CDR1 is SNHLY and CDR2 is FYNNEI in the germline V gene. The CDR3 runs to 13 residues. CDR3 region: CASRSGQYNEQFF. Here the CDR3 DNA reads TGTGCCAGCAGGTCGGGACAGTACAATGAGCAGTTCTTC. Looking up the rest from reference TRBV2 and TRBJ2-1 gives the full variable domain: EPEVTQTPSHQVTQMGQEVILRCVPISNHLYFYWYRQILGQKVEFLVSFYNNEISEKSEIFDDQFSVERPDGSNFTLKIRSTKLEDSAMYFCASRSGQYNEQFFGPGTRLTVL.

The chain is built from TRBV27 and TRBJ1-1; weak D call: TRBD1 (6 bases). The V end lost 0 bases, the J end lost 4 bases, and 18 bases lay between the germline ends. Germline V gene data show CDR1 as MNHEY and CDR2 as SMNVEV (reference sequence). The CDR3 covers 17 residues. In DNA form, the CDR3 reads TGTGCCAGCAGTTTATCCGCGCGGCCAGGGGCGCGCACTGAAGCTTTCTTT. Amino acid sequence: CASSLSARPGARTEAFF.

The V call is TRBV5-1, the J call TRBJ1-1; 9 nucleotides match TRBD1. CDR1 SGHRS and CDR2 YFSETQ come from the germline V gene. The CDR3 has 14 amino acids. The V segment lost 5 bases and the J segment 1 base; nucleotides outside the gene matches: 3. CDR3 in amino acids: CASRPGQGNTEAFF. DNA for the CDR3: TGCGCCAGCAGACCGGGACAGGGGAACACTGAAGCTTTCTTT.

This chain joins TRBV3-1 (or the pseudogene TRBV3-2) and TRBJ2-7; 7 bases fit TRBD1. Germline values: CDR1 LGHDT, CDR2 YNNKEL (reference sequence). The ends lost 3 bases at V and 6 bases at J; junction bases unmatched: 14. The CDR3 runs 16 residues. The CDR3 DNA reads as TGTGCCAGCAGCCAGATCCCGCTACCAGGGGGAATCGAGCAGTACTTC. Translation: CASSQIPLPGGIEQYF.

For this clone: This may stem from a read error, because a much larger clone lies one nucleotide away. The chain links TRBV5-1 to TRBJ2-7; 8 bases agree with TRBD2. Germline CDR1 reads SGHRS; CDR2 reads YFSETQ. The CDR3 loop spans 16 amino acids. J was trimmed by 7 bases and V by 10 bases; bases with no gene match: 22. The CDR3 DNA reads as TGCGCCCGCTTGCGCGTTCGGGGGGGCCGGGGGGGGGAGCAGTACTTC. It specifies CARLRVRGGRGGEQYF.

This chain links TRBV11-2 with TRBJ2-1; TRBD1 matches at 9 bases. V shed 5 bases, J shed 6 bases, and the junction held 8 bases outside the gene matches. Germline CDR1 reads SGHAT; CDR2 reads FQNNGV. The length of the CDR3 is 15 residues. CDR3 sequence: CASSPRTGVRNEQFF. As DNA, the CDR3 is TGTGCCAGCAGCCCCCGGACAGGGGTGCGCAATGAGCAGTTCTTC.

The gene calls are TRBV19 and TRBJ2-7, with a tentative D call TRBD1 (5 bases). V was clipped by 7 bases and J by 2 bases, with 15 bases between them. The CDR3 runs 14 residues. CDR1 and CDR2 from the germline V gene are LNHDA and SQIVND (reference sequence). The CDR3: CASNPRVGTYEQYF. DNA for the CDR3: TGTGCCAGTAATCCCAGGGTCGGAACCTACGAGCAGTACTTC. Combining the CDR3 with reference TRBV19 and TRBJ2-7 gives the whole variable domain DGGITQSPKYLFRKEGQNVTLSCEQNLNHDAMYWYRQDPGQGLRLIYYSQIVNDFQKGDIAEGYSVSREKKESFPLTVTSAQKNPTAFYLCASNPRVGTYEQYFGPGTRLTVT.

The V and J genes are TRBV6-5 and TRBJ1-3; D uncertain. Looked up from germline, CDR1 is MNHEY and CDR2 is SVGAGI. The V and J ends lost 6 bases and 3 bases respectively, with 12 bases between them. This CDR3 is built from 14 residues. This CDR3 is CASSPITGGNTIYF. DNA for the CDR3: TGTGCCAGCAGCCCAATTACGGGTGGAAACACCATATATTTT.

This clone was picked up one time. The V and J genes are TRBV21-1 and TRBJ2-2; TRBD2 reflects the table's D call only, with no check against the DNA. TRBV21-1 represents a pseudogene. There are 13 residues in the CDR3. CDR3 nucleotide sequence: TGTGCCAGCAGCAGGGGGGAAGGCGGGGAGCTGTTTTTT. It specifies CASSRGEGGELFF.

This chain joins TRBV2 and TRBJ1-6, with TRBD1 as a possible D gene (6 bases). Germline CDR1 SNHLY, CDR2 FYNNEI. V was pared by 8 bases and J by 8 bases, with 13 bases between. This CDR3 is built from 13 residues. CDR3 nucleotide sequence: TGTGCCAGCTCCGGGACAAGCGATTCACCCCTCCACTTT. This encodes CASSGTSDSPLHF.

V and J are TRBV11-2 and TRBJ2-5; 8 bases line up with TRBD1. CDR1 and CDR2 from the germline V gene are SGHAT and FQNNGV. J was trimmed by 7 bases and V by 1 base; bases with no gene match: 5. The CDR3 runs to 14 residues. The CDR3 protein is CASSLAGGEMTQYF. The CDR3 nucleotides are TGTGCCAGCAGCTTAGCAGGGGGCGAGATGACCCAGTACTTC.